This T cell receptor (beta chain) was sequenced for a study of blood T cells in healthy people across ages. Per germline, CDR1 SGHRS and CDR2 YFSETQ. The CDR3 is made up of 14 amino acids. Unmatched junction bases numbered 4, after V lost 5 bases and J lost 5 bases. Sample-barcoded 5' priming and a J-beta primer mix drove a second PCR of about 6 to 12 cycles. TCRdb re-analysed the 5' RACE reads in MiXCR, keeping a single row per CDR3 protein. The sample holds 710,000 or so distinct CDR3 sequences, 32% seen once. This clonotype was observed many times. This TCR was sampled from a woman aged 80 or over in good health. The sequencing input was blood. The chain is built from TRBV5-1 and TRBJ2-1, with TRBD2 identical over 10 bases. CDR3 nucleotide sequence: TGCGCCAGCAGTCCTGGGACTAGCGACAATGAGCAGTTCTTC. Its protein product is CASSPGTSDNEQFF.